This T cell receptor (beta chain) was captured in a study of T cell responses to AZD1222 COVID-19 vaccine. Details on this clone: Its antigen is not identified.

Assay used: immunoSEQ multiplex PCR; TCRdb lists only in-frame clones, some missing. Of approximately 150,000 clones in the sample, approximately 90% were seen once. Germline-derived CDR1 and CDR2 are SGHRS and YFSETQ. With 0 bases removed from V and 6 bases from J, the gap between germline ends came to 15 bases. This CDR3 is 15 amino acids long. Study-wide findings and caveats: Just a handful of AZD1222 recipients were seropositive at baseline. In all cases, repertoires were sampled only after the peak T cell response. The span of vaccine-associated CD4 TCRs extended across spike, with dominance at 160-218 and 743-854. Clonal diversity may have been underestimated, and the donors were mostly white British, with more females than males.

The material sequenced was peripheral blood, taken on day 0 of AZD1222 vaccination. V and J are TRBV5-1 and TRBJ1-2; D gene unclear. This clonotype originated in an adult in good health. CDR3 residues: CASSLALAVKDGYTF. CDR3 nucleotides: TGCGCCAGCAGCTTGGCTCTGGCAGTTAAGGATGGCTACACCTTC. Full variable domain (missing parts from reference TRBV5-1 and TRBJ1-2): KAGVTQTPRYLIKTRGQQVTLSCSPISGHRSVSWYQQTPGQGLQFLFEYFSETQRNKGNFPGRFSGRQFSNSRSEMNVSTLELGDSALYLCASSLALAVKDGYTFGSGTRLTVV.